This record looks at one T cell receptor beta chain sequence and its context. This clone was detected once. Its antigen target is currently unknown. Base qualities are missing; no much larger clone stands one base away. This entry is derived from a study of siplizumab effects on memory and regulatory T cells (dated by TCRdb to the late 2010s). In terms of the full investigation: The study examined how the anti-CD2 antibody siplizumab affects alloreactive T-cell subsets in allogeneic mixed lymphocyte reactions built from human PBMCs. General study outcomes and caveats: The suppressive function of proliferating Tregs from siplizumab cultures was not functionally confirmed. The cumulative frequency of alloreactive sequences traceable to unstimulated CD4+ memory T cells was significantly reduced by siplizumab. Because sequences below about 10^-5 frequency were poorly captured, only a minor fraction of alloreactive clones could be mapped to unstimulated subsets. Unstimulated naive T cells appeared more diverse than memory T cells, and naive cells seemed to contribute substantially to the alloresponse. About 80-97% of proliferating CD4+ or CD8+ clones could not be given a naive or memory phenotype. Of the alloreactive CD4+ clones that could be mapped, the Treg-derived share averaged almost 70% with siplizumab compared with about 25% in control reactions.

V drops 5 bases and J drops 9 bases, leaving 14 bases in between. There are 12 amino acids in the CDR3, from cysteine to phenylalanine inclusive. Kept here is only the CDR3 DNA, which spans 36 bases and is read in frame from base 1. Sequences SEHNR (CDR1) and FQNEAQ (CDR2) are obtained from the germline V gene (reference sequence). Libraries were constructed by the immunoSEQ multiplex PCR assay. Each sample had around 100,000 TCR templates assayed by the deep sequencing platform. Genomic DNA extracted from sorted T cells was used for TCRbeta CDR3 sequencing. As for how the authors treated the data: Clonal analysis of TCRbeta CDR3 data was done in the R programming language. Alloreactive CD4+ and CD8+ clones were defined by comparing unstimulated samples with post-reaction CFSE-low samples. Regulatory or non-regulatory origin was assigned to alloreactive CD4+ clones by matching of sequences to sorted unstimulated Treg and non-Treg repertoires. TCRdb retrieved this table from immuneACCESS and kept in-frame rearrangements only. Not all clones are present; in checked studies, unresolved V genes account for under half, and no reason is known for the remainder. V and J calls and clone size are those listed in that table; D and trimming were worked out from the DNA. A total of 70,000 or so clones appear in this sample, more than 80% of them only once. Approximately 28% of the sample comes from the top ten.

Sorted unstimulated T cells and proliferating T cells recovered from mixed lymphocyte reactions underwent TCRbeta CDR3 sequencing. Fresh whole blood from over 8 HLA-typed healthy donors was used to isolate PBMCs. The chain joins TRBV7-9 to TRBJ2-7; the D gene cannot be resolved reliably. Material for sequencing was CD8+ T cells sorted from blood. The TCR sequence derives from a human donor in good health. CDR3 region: CASSETTVGQYF. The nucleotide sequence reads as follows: TGTGCCAGCAGCGAGACCACGGTGGGGCAGTACTTC.